This is a list of T cell receptor beta chains from one sample in a study of T cell repertoires in aging, cancer and after chemotherapy. TCRdb recomputed calls from the multiplex PCR reads with MiXCR, one row per CDR3 protein. The sample contains roughly 12,000 distinct CDR3 sequences, 35% to 40% of which appear only once. The sample taken for sequencing was blood. The source of these receptors is a human donor in good health. The donor label of this sample is uncertain. CDR3s include the opening cysteine and the closing phenylalanine or tryptophan. Fields, in order: V gene, J gene, CDR3 protein.

v_call: TRBV12-1
j_call: TRBJ2-7
cdr3_aa: CASSLKQYF

v_call: TRBV27
j_call: TRBJ2-6
cdr3_aa: CASSSQGSEGANVLTF

v_call: TRBV27
j_call: TRBJ1-6
cdr3_aa: CASKTAVGSYNSPLHF

v_call: TRBV11-1
j_call: TRBJ2-1
cdr3_aa: CASSLNRGAGPYNEQFF

v_call: TRBV19
j_call: TRBJ2-6
cdr3_aa: CASSIDTTPGANVLTF

v_call: TRBV6-1
j_call: TRBJ2-1
cdr3_aa: CASSDSAGGIDEQFF

v_call: TRBV6-6
j_call: TRBJ2-2
cdr3_aa: CASSYGSDTGELFF

v_call: TRBV6-6
j_call: TRBJ2-7
cdr3_aa: CASSYPDRGRYEQYF

v_call: TRBV24-1
j_call: TRBJ2-7
cdr3_aa: CATSGAENYEQYF

v_call: TRBV30
j_call: TRBJ1-5
cdr3_aa: CAWSSVGDQPQHF

v_call: TRBV7-9
j_call: TRBJ2-7
cdr3_aa: CASSLRDRGRVQYF

v_call: TRBV12-5
j_call: TRBJ1-6
cdr3_aa: CASGLLPPYNSPLHF

v_call: TRBV15
j_call: TRBJ2-1
cdr3_aa: CATSRDTYNEQFF

v_call: TRBV27
j_call: TRBJ1-2
cdr3_aa: CASSLRQRYGYTF

v_call: TRBV5-4
j_call: TRBJ2-1
cdr3_aa: CASSLGGTTYNEQFF

v_call: TRBV11-1
j_call: TRBJ1-2
cdr3_aa: CASSSLPGVEGYTF

v_call: TRBV19
j_call: TRBJ2-2
cdr3_aa: CASSIDRGAGELFF

v_call: TRBV29-1
j_call: TRBJ2-2
cdr3_aa: CSVGTGGMGGELFF

v_call: TRBV6-5
j_call: TRBJ1-5
cdr3_aa: CASSRGLTRNQPQHF

v_call: TRBV19
j_call: TRBJ1-1
cdr3_aa: CASYPGPMNTEAFF

v_call: TRBV4-2
j_call: TRBJ2-6
cdr3_aa: CASSQDQGSGANVLTF

v_call: TRBV12-3/TRBV12-4
j_call: TRBJ1-1
cdr3_aa: CASIEHGETEAFF

v_call: TRBV15
j_call: TRBJ1-3
cdr3_aa: CATSRSGSRDTIYF

v_call: TRBV15
j_call: TRBJ2-1
cdr3_aa: CATSWSPSNEQFF

v_call: TRBV11-1
j_call: TRBJ1-1
cdr3_aa: CASSSEVNTEAFF

v_call: TRBV29-1
j_call: TRBJ1-5
cdr3_aa: CSVGGAPGQPQHF

v_call: TRBV6-6
j_call: TRBJ2-2
cdr3_aa: CASRGRQGITGELFF

v_call: TRBV11-1
j_call: TRBJ2-7
cdr3_aa: CASSFTVYEQYF

v_call: TRBV19
j_call: TRBJ2-7
cdr3_aa: CVSSIVATGISHEQYF

v_call: TRBV30
j_call: TRBJ2-2
cdr3_aa: CAWSEGQPGELFF

v_call: TRBV10-3
j_call: TRBJ1-6
cdr3_aa: CAISPGQKNSPLHF

v_call: TRBV5-6
j_call: TRBJ2-1
cdr3_aa: CASSLGLAGWGPSSYNEQFF

v_call: TRBV5-6
j_call: TRBJ2-3
cdr3_aa: CASSLGLRTNTDTQYF

v_call: TRBV12-3/TRBV12-4
j_call: TRBJ1-2
cdr3_aa: CASSFGQINYGYTF

v_call: TRBV6-5
j_call: TRBJ1-2
cdr3_aa: CASTKNMGGHGYTF

v_call: TRBV18
j_call: TRBJ2-2
cdr3_aa: CASSLRTSSTGELFF

v_call: TRBV5-1
j_call: TRBJ2-2
cdr3_aa: CASSLNRLASVGELFF

v_call: TRBV11-1
j_call: TRBJ2-5
cdr3_aa: CASSLEQTGSGQETQYF

v_call: TRBV6-5
j_call: TRBJ2-5
cdr3_aa: CASSLYSGLGETQYF

v_call: TRBV19
j_call: TRBJ1-5
cdr3_aa: CASSIENRHGQPQHF

v_call: TRBV19
j_call: TRBJ1-3
cdr3_aa: CASSFGVQAGNTIYF

v_call: TRBV6-5
j_call: TRBJ2-1
cdr3_aa: CASSYSQGHNEQFF

v_call: TRBV18
j_call: TRBJ1-1
cdr3_aa: CASSPGKDTEAFF

v_call: TRBV11-2
j_call: TRBJ2-7
cdr3_aa: CASSLDVVVRVESRMNDPPNEQYF

v_call: TRBV10-3
j_call: TRBJ2-1
cdr3_aa: CAISDHDGDDEQFF

v_call: TRBV11-3
j_call: TRBJ2-1
cdr3_aa: CASSLVQGGYEQFF